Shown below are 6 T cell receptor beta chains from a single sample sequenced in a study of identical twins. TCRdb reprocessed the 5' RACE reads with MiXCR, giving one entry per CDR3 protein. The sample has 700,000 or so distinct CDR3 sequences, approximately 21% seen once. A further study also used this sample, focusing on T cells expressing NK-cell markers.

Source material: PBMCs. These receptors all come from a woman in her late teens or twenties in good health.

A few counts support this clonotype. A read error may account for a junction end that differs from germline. CDR3 DNA sequence: TGTGCCAGCAGCCCTAGGGTACTCCAAAAGACCCAGTACTTC. Residues: CASSPRVLQKTQYF. The chain carries TRBV7-8 and TRBJ2-5; no definite D call. The CDR3 loop spans 14 amino acids. CDR1 is SGHVS and CDR2 is FQNEAQ in the germline V gene.

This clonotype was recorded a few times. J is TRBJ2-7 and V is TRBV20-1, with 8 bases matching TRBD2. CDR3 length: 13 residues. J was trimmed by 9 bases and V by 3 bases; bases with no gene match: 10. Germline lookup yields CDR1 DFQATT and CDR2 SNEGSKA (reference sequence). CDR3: CSARVGRAHGQYF. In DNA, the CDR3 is TGCAGTGCTAGGGTCGGGAGGGCCCACGGGCAGTACTTC.

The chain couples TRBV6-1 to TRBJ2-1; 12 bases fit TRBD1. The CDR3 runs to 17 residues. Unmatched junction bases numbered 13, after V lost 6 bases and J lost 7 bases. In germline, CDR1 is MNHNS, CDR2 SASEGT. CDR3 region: CASRDSPGTGGLNEQFF. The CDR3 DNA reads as TGTGCCAGCAGAGATTCTCCCGGGACAGGGGGCTTGAATGAGCAGTTCTTC.

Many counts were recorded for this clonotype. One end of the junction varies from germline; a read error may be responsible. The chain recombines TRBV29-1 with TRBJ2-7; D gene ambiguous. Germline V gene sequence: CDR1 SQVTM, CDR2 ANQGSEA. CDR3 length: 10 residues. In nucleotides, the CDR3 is TGCAGCGTGGGATCCTCCGAGCAGTACTTC. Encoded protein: CSVGSSEQYF.

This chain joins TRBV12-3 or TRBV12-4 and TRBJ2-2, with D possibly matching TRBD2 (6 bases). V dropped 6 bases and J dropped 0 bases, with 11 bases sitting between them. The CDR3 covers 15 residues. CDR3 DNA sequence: TGTGCCAGCAGGAATAGCGGAGCGAACACCGGGGAGCTGTTTTTT. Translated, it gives CASRNSGANTGELFF.

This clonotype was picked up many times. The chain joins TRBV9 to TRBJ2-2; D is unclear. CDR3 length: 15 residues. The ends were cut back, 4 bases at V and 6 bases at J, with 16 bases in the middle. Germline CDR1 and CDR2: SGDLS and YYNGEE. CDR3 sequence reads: CASSPRGNPAGELFF. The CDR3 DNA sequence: TGTGCCAGCAGCCCTAGAGGCAACCCGGCCGGGGAGCTGTTTTTT.